This TCR beta chain was found in a study of blood T cell repertoires in COVID-19. Authors' analysis steps: By means of reference gene primer amplification, nucleated cell counts were estimated. Libraries were prepared by immunoSEQ multiplex PCR; TCRdb keeps only in-frame clonotypes and omits some of them. That table furnishes V, J and clone size, whereas the DNA furnished D and trimming. The table has some 180,000 clones, about 78% seen once. This CDR3 is 13 amino acids long. The germline V gene encodes CDR1 SNHLY and CDR2 FYNNEI. V lost 6 bases and J lost 8; bases outside the gene matches: 6. The sequence came from a woman between 50 and 59 years old with active or convalescent COVID-19. The gene calls are TRBV2 and TRBJ2-1, with 8 bases identical to TRBD2. Sequencing input: peripheral blood. In nucleotides, the CDR3 is TGTGCCAGCAGGTCGGGACTAGGTGATGAGCAGTTCTTC. Translating gives CASRSGLGDEQFF.